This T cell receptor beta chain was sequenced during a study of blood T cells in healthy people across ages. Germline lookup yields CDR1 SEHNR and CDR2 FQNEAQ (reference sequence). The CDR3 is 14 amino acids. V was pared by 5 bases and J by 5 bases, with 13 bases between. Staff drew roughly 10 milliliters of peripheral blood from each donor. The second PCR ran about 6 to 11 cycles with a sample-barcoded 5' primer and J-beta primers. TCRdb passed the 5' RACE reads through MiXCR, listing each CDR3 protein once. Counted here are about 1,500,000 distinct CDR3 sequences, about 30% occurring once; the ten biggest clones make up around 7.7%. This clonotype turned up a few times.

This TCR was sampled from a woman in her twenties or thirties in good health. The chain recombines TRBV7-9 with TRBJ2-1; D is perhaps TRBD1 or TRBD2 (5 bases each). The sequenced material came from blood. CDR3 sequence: CASSTGAADNEQFF. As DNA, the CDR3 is TGTGCCAGCAGCACCGGGGCCGCGGACAATGAGCAGTTCTTC.